The rows below give T cell receptor beta chains drawn from one sample of a study of T cell responses to AZD1222 COVID-19 vaccine. Profiled with immunoSEQ multiplex PCR; TCRdb holds only in-frame clones, not every one. This sample has roughly 120,000 clones, with around 84% found just once. The sequencing here drew on peripheral blood, taken 28 days after the second AZD1222 dose. The receptors come from an adult who received the AZD1222 COVID-19 vaccine. Each CDR3 is given without its conserved first and last residue. Size is omitted from some rows. Given values are once, few, many or a class for expanded clones.

abundance	v_gene	j_gene	CDR3aa
few	TRBV9	TRBJ2-1	ASSVDLFGGDEQF
-	TRBV5-6	TRBJ2-3	ASSLNTGTGTDTQY
once	TRBV7-5	TRBJ2-7	VRSPDIDAGEQY
-	TRBV12-3/TRBV12-4	TRBJ2-7	ASSRTGGLEQY
-	TRBV5-5	TRBJ2-2	ASSQTSAANTGELF
-	TRBV6-5	TRBJ2-7	ASRTGQGSYEQY
-	TRBV12-3/TRBV12-4	TRBJ1-2	ASSDTGGYGYT
-	TRBV28	TRBJ2-6	ASSTGANVLT
-	TRBV4-1	TRBJ1-1	ASSPFGGMNTEAF
-	TRBV7-8	TRBJ1-3	ASSLVAASGNTIY
-	TRBV25-1	TRBJ1-2	ASSVQGAPHRDYGYT
-	TRBV24-1	TRBJ2-3	ATSLRRNTDTQY
-	TRBV3-1/TRBV3-2	TRBJ2-1	ASSQPKANEQF
few	TRBV7-9	TRBJ2-3	ASSLAGAGGLDTQY
-	TRBV7-3	TRBJ2-3	ASSFREGDTQY
-	TRBV28	TRBJ1-2	ASTLTPAGGYT
-	TRBV19	TRBJ1-1	ASSISARMVIFTEAF
-	TRBV18	TRBJ2-3	ASSRKTGGAGEDTQY
-	TRBV27	TRBJ2-7	ASSSPTYEQY
-	TRBV6-6	TRBJ1-2	ASSQGFGYT
-	TRBV29-1	TRBJ2-7	SVEGGGGEQY
-	TRBV18	TRBJ1-6	ASSGQVDSPLH
-	TRBV5-4	TRBJ2-1	ASSFGTSGYNEQF
-	TRBV7-3	TRBJ2-2	ASRSGATGELF
-	TRBV3-1/TRBV3-2	TRBJ1-1	ASSQDRGGAWTEAF
-	TRBV15	TRBJ2-5	ATSREGPVYVQETQY
once	TRBV4-1	TRBJ1-1	ASSREGTEAF
-	TRBV7-3	TRBJ2-2	ASSFRNTGELF
once	TRBV4-1	TRBJ2-4	ASSQIFSLLAKNIQY
-	TRBV7-2	TRBJ1-5	ASSLAGGTQPQH
-	TRBV5-1	TRBJ1-3	ASSTDTAGNTIY
-	TRBV18	TRBJ2-1	ASSPSPHNEQF
-	TRBV24-1	TRBJ2-2	ATSDPTANTGELF
-	TRBV28	TRBJ2-7	ASSSGLADSYEQY
-	TRBV4-3	TRBJ2-5	ASSQEDTGTQY
once	TRBV14	TRBJ2-1	ASSQVAGGVNEQF
-	TRBV7-3	TRBJ2-1	ASSPVAAISSYNEQF
-	TRBV28	TRBJ2-1	ASSSLGEQF
-	TRBV4-1	TRBJ1-5	ASSQVHSNQPQH
-	TRBV21-1	TRBJ1-1	ASSKRGQGVIMNTEAF
-	TRBV30	TRBJ1-1	AWTVTGGVRAF
-	TRBV7-3	TRBJ2-3	ASSLNSPGAGDTQY
-	TRBV5-3	TRBJ1-5	ARSLGGGFSNQPQH
once	TRBV19	TRBJ2-3	ATQRGGRSDTDTQY
-	TRBV10-3	TRBJ2-2	AISGEQGGTGELF
-	TRBV27	TRBJ2-1	ASSSPGLAHIEQF
-	TRBV7-9	TRBJ2-7	ASSLASGPYEQY
once	TRBV7-9	TRBJ1-3	ASIRDTTLGDTIY
-	TRBV21-1	TRBJ2-7	ASSKVGERYEQY
few	TRBV5-4	TRBJ1-1	ASSYRQGANTEAF
-	TRBV11-2	TRBJ1-4	ASSLDPGPTNEKLF
-	TRBV21-1	TRBJ2-2	ASSTQTGRLTGELF
-	TRBV7-9	TRBJ1-2	ASSLIANYGYT
-	TRBV9	TRBJ1-2	ASSASGQGAAGAGYT
-	TRBV7-8	TRBJ1-1	ASSLSRDTEAF